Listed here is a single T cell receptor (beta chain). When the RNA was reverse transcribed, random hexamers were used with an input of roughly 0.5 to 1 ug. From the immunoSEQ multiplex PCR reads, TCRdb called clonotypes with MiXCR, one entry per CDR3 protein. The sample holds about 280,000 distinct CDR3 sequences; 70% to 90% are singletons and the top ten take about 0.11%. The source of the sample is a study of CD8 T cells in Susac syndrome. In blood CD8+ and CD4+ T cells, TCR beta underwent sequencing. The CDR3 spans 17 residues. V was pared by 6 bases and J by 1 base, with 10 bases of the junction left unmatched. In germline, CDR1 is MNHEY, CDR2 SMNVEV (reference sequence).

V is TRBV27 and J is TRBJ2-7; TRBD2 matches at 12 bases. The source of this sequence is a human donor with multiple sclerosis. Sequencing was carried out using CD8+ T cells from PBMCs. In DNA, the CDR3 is TGTGCCAGCAGATTACGTTCCGGGACTAGCGGGTCCTACGAGCAGTACTTC. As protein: CASRLRSGTSGSYEQYF.